The 19 T cell receptor beta chains below all came from one sample that was sequenced in a study of cytomegalovirus exposure and HLA in healthy donors. Vbeta (60) and Jbeta (13) primers were used in the PCR. Sequencing was performed with immunoSEQ multiplex PCR; in TCRdb, only in-frame clones are kept and a portion is missing. The data show a few hundred thousand clones, with 80% to 95% seen just once and about 1.5% held by the top ten. Material for sequencing was PBMCs. These receptors were taken from a girl aged 2 to 10 in good health and CMV-seronegative.

The rearrangement joins TRBV11-3 to TRBJ2-1, with TRBD2 identical over 12 bases. Germline V lookup: CDR1 SGHNT, CDR2 YENEEA. Losses at the gene ends were 5 bases for V and 0 bases for J; bases not matched to a gene: 8. The CDR3 sequence is 18 residues long. The CDR3 DNA reads as TGTGCCAGCAGCCACCCCGGGACTAGCGGGCCCTCCTACAATGAGCAGTTCTTC. Its translation: CASSHPGTSGPSYNEQFF.

This chain links TRBV5-4 with TRBJ2-7; 13 bases align to TRBD2. Trimming took 3 bases from V and 2 from J; bases not matched to a gene: 5. The CDR3 consists of 16 residues. CDR1 and CDR2 (germline): SGHNT, YYREEE (reference sequence). The CDR3 reads CASSSGTSGATYEQYF. The CDR3 DNA follows: TGTGCCAGCAGCTCGGGGACTAGCGGGGCTACCTACGAGCAGTACTTC.

CDR3 bases: TGTGCCAGCAGCTTACATGAAAGGCCGTCAAGGAGCGGGGAGCTGTTTTTT. As protein: CASSLHERPSRSGELFF. The chain is built from TRBV7-8 and TRBJ2-2; unclear D gene. Deletions cut 2 bases from V and 7 bases from J, with 20 bases between. There are 17 residues in the CDR3. The germline V gene has CDR1 SGHVS and CDR2 FQNEAQ. The whole variable domain, remainder taken from reference TRBV7-8 and TRBJ2-2, is GAGVSQSPRYKVAKRGQDVALRCDPISGHVSLFWYQQALGQGPEFLTYFQNEAQLDKSGLPSDRFFAERPEGSVSTLKIQRTQQEDSAVYLCASSLHERPSRSGELFFGEGSRLTVL.

The chain employs TRBV9 and TRBJ1-3; 7 bases align to TRBD1. The germline gives CDR1 SGDLS, CDR2 YYNGEE. There are 17 residues in the CDR3. V was pared by 4 bases and J by 2 bases, with 12 bases of the junction left unmatched. CDR3 region: CASSPLSGTGAGNTIYF. The CDR3, as DNA: TGTGCCAGCAGCCCCTTATCTGGTACAGGGGCTGGAAACACCATATATTTT.

This rearrangement joins TRBV7-6 to TRBJ2-5; 7 bases map to TRBD1. The DNA end is a closer match to TRBJ2-7, so the J assignment may be wrong. This CDR3 has 15 amino acids. Looked up from germline, CDR1 is SGHVS and CDR2 is FNYEAQ. CDR3 DNA: TGTGCCAGCAGCTTAGAGACAGGGAGCTCCTACGAGCAGTACTTC. Its translation is CASSLETGSSYEQYF.

The V call is TRBV7-9, the J call TRBJ2-3; 10 nucleotides align to TRBD2. The CDR3 has 17 residues. Germline V gene data show CDR1 as SEHNR and CDR2 as FQNEAQ (reference sequence). Trimming cost V 4 bases and J 0 bases; bases outside gene matches: 7. In nucleotides, the CDR3 is TGTGCCAGCAGCTCCTATCTAGCGGGGGTAAGCACAGATACGCAGTATTTT. It encodes CASSSYLAGVSTDTQYF.

The chain has TRBV6-5 and TRBJ2-1, with 9 bases lining up with TRBD1. CDR1 is MNHEY, CDR2 SVGAGI, per germline. The CDR3 spans 15 residues. The V gene end was trimmed by 6 bases and the J gene end by 1 base; junction bases not matched to a gene: 4. CDR3 coding DNA: TGTGCCAGCAGGGGCGACAGGGGGTCCTACAATGAGCAGTTCTTC. Encoded protein: CASRGDRGSYNEQFF.

The chain is built from TRBV5-1 and TRBJ2-3; tentatively, D is TRBD2 (6 bases). This CDR3 is 14 amino acids long. Germline CDR1 SGHRS, CDR2 YFSETQ. Trimming removed 0 bases from V and 6 bases from J, with 11 bases in between. CDR3 loop: CASSLDAGGDTQYF. CDR3 nucleotides: TGCGCCAGCAGCTTGGACGCTGGAGGGGATACGCAGTATTTT.

The V gene is TRBV7-9, the J gene TRBJ2-5; 9 nucleotides agree with TRBD2. V dropped 1 base and J dropped 4; count of bases not matched to a gene: 13. There are 18 residues in the CDR3. Germline CDR1 SEHNR, CDR2 FQNEAQ (reference sequence). CDR3 coding DNA: TGTGCCAGCAGCTTAGGGGGAACAGCGGGAGGCTCGGGAGAGACCCAGTACTTC. As protein: CASSLGGTAGGSGETQYF. Variable domain in full (rest from reference TRBV7-9 and TRBJ2-5): DTGVSQNPRHKITKRGQNVTFRCDPISEHNRLYWYRQTLGQGPEFLTYFQNEAQLEKSRLLSDRFSAERPKGSFSTLEIQRTEQGDSAMYLCASSLGGTAGGSGETQYFGPGTRLLVL.

V and J are TRBV7-9 and TRBJ1-1; TRBD1 is a possible D gene (6 bases). From germline, CDR1 is SEHNR and CDR2 FQNEAQ (reference sequence). The CDR3 spans 14 residues. Trimming cost V 2 bases and J 0 bases, with 7 bases left between them. This chain's CDR3 is CASSLQGLNTEAFF. CDR3 DNA sequence: TGTGCCAGCAGCTTACAGGGGTTGAACACTGAAGCTTTCTTT.

The V call is TRBV28, the J call TRBJ2-1, with 9 bases aligning to TRBD2. The CDR3 covers 15 residues. CDR1 and CDR2 from the germline V gene are MDHEN and SYDVKM. The junction had 5 bases not matched to a gene; V was cut back by 3 bases and J by 5 bases. This CDR3 is CASSFLAGTNNEQFF. Written as DNA, the CDR3 is TGTGCCAGCAGTTTCCTAGCGGGGACCAACAATGAGCAGTTCTTC.

V and J are TRBV30 and TRBJ2-7, with D tentatively TRBD1 (6 bases). The V gene's germline CDR1 is GTSNPN and CDR2 SVGIG (reference sequence). The V and J ends lost 3 bases and 3 bases respectively, with 12 bases between them. This CDR3 is built from 13 residues. CDR3: CAWSVTGGYEQYF. The DNA of the CDR3 is TGTGCCTGGAGCGTGACAGGAGGCTACGAGCAGTACTTC.

The rearrangement links TRBV11-2 to TRBJ2-7; 9 nucleotides match TRBD2. Germline values: CDR1 SGHAT, CDR2 FQNNGV. After removal of 10 bases from V and 2 bases from J, the junction contained 6 bases not matched to a gene. There are 13 residues in the CDR3. The CDR3 loop is CATRSGGAYEQYF. Here the CDR3 DNA reads TGTGCCACCCGTAGCGGGGGAGCCTACGAGCAGTACTTC.

This sequence joins TRBV4-2 and TRBJ1-6; D gene ambiguous. The germline CDR1 and CDR2 sequences are LGHNA and YNFKEQ. The CDR3 is 15 amino acids. The ends were cut back, 0 bases at V and 9 bases at J, with 12 bases in the middle. Here the CDR3 reads CASSQEHATSSPLHF. DNA for the CDR3: TGTGCCAGCAGCCAAGAGCATGCGACTTCTTCACCCCTCCACTTT.

Remarks on this clone: The junction does not match germline at one end; this may be a read error. The V and J genes are TRBV19 and TRBJ1-2; TRBD1 matches 7 bases. CDR1 is LNHDA and CDR2 is SQIVND in the germline V gene (reference sequence). The length of the CDR3 is 15 residues. For the CDR3, the DNA is TGTGCCAGTAGTATAGGTACAGGGGCTAACTATGACTACACCTTC. It is translated as CASSIGTGANYDYTF.

There are a few counts of this clone. Other DNA sequences within the sample encode an identical CDR3. The chain joins TRBV5-4 to TRBJ2-7, with 8 bases that match TRBD1. Germline V gene data show CDR1 as SGHNT and CDR2 as YYREEE (reference sequence). Unmatched junction bases numbered 1, after V lost 2 bases and J lost 3 bases. This CDR3 spans 13 amino acids. The CDR3 protein is CASSLDRGYEQYF. DNA for the CDR3: TGTGCCAGCAGCTTAGACAGGGGCTACGAGCAGTACTTC.

The chain uses TRBV5-1 and TRBJ2-5, with 10 positions matching TRBD2. V trimming: 5 bases; J trimming: 2 bases; junction bases outside the gene matches: 6. This CDR3 contains 15 residues. Germline-derived CDR1 and CDR2 are SGHRS and YFSETQ. Written as DNA, the CDR3 is TGCGCCAGCAGGGCGGGACTAGCGCATCAAGAGACCCAGTACTTC. Amino acid sequence: CASRAGLAHQETQYF.

The chain recombines TRBV7-8 with TRBJ1-5; the D gene is possibly TRBD1 (5 bases). The CDR3 spans 14 residues. With 5 bases removed from V and 3 bases from J, the gap between germline ends came to 11 bases. Germline CDR1 SGHVS, CDR2 FQNEAQ. As DNA, the CDR3 is TGTGCCAGCAGCATGGGGGACTCCAATCAGCCCCAGCATTTT. It codes for CASSMGDSNQPQHF.

This clone was seen just once. The CDR3, as DNA: TGCAGCGTTAGAGCGTACCAAGAGACCCAGTACTTC. The encoded protein is CSVRAYQETQYF. V gene TRBV29-1 combines with J gene TRBJ2-5; D gene uncertain. The CDR3 sequence is 12 residues long. Trimming cost V 5 bases and J 0 bases, with 7 bases left between them. CDR1 is SQVTM and CDR2 is ANQGSEA in the germline V gene.